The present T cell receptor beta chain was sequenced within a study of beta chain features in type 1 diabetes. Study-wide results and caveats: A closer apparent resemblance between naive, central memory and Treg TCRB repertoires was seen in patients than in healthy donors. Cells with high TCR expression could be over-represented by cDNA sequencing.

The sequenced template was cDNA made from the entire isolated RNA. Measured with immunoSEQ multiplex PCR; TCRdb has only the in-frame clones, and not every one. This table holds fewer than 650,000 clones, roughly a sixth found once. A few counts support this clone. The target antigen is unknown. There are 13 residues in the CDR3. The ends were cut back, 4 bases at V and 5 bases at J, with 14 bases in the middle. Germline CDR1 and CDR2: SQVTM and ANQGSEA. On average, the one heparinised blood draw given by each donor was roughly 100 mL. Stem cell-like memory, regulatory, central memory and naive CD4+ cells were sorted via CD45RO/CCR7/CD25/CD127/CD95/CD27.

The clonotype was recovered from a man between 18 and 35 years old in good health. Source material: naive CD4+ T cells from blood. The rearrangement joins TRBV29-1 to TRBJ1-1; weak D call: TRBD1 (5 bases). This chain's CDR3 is CSVGAGGRTEAFF. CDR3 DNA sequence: TGCAGCGTTGGGGCGGGGGGTCGAACTGAAGCTTTCTTT.